The 15 T cell receptor beta chains in this list originate from one sample, sequenced in a study of OX40 agonist ivuxolimab in advanced cancers. Clones were sequenced by immunoSEQ multiplex PCR, and TCRdb holds only the in-frame ones, with some missing. The sample yields about 55,000 clones, about 83% seen once. The source material was CD4+ or CD8+ T cells sorted from blood, sampled in a trial of the OX40 agonist ivuxolimab. Receptors originate from an adult with an advanced solid tumor such as melanoma, head and neck, liver or kidney cancer.

The chain joins TRBV16 to TRBJ1-3; no clear D gene. The CDR3 is made up of 17 amino acids. The V gene's germline CDR1 is KGHSY and CDR2 FQNENV. V was clipped by 0 bases and J by 0 bases, with 12 bases between them. In DNA form, the CDR3 reads TGTGCCAGCAGCCAATCTTCCCAGGCCCCCTCTGGAAACACCATATATTTT. Its protein product is CASSQSSQAPSGNTIYF.

The chain employs TRBV28 and TRBJ1-1, with D possibly being TRBD1 (6 bases). CDR3 size: 16 residues. Germline lookup yields CDR1 MDHEN and CDR2 SYDVKM. Deletions cut 0 bases from V and 0 bases from J, with 11 bases between. DNA for the CDR3: TGTGCCAGCAGTTTATGGTCCCAGGGGATGAACACTGAAGCTTTCTTT. Residues: CASSLWSQGMNTEAFF.

This clone was counted only a few times. The chain is built from TRBV5-6 and TRBJ2-7; the D is unclear. V was clipped by 2 bases and J by 4 bases, with 7 bases between them. This CDR3 has 12 residues. Per germline, CDR1 SGHDT and CDR2 YYEEEE. The CDR3 loop reads CASSFSIYEQYF. The CDR3 nucleotides are TGTGCCAGCAGCTTCTCGATATACGAGCAGTACTTC.

The chain is built from TRBV7-3 and TRBJ2-5; D possibly corresponds to TRBD1 (6 bases). Germline CDR1 SGHTA, CDR2 FQGTGA. This CDR3 has 13 amino acids. Trimming cost V 3 bases and J 4 bases, with 9 bases left between them. CDR3 amino acids: CASSLTGLETQYF. CDR3 bases: TGTGCCAGCAGCTTGACAGGCCTAGAGACCCAGTACTTC.

This clone was seen just once. The V and J genes are TRBV20-1 and TRBJ2-5; either TRBD1 or TRBD2 may supply D (5 bases each). Germline V gives CDR1 DFQATT, CDR2 SNEGSKA (reference sequence). This CDR3 contains 11 residues. Between the trimmed V and J ends, which lost 4 bases and 9 bases, there was a span of 12 bases. CDR3 region: CSATLTGPQYF. The CDR3 coding sequence is TGCAGTGCTACCTTGACGGGGCCCCAGTACTTC.

The CDR3 region has the DNA TGTGCCAGCAGTTACCCTACTGGCTACACCTTC. As protein: CASSYPTGYTF. This chain links TRBV6-6 with TRBJ1-2; D unclear. Germline CDR1 reads MNHNY; CDR2 reads SVGAGI (reference sequence). The CDR3 covers 11 residues. V was trimmed by 2 bases and J by 7 bases, leaving 5 bases between them.

The chain uses TRBV6-6 and TRBJ2-3; 8 nucleotides line up with TRBD1. The CDR3 covers 14 residues. From germline, CDR1 is MNHNY and CDR2 SVGAGI (reference sequence). The V and J ends lost 5 bases and 4 bases, in that order; junction bases with no gene match: 5. The CDR3 bases are TGTGCCAGCAGTGTACAGGGGGGTGCAGATACGCAGTATTTT. Translation: CASSVQGGADTQYF.

This clone was counted a few times. V gene TRBV18 combines with J gene TRBJ2-2; TRBD1 agrees at 7 bases. The junction had 4 bases not matched to a gene; V was cut back by 4 bases and J by 5 bases. The CDR3 spans 14 residues. CDR1 and CDR2 (germline): KGHSH, LQKENI. In nucleotides, the CDR3 is TGTGCCAGCTCACTAGGGGGCCGGACCGGGGAGCTGTTTTTT. Translated: CASSLGGRTGELFF.

This chain connects TRBV6-1 to TRBJ1-1; 7 bases are shared with TRBD1. The germline gives CDR1 MNHNS, CDR2 SASEGT. This CDR3 is 15 amino acids long. Trimming at V came to 7 bases and at J to 6 bases, leaving 14 bases not matched to a gene. The DNA for the CDR3 is TGTGCCAGCACCCACAGGGGCTCCGTAGGTTCTGAAGCTTTCTTT. Translation: CASTHRGSVGSEAFF.

In this sample, this clone turned up once. The rearrangement uses TRBV7-2 and TRBJ2-7; no definite D call. V gave up 0 bases and J gave up 6 bases, with 9 bases separating them. The CDR3 has 13 amino acids. Germline values: CDR1 SGHTA, CDR2 FQGNSA. The CDR3 nucleotides are TGTGCCAGCAGCTTAGCTTGGCAGAGCGAGCAGTACTTC. This codes for CASSLAWQSEQYF.

V and J are TRBV5-6 and TRBJ1-5; D is unclear. Trimming removed 0 bases at V and 1 base at J, with 2 bases between. Germline V gene sequence: CDR1 SGHDT, CDR2 YYEEEE. CDR3 length equals 13 residues. CDR3 in DNA: TGTGCCAGCAGCTTGGGAAGCAATCAGCCCCAGCATTTT. It yields the protein CASSLGSNQPQHF.

The chain uses TRBV9 and TRBJ2-1; D may be TRBD2 (6 bases). The length of the CDR3 is 15 residues. V was cut by 0 bases and J by 8 bases, with 15 bases left in between. Germline CDR1 reads SGDLS; CDR2 reads YYNGEE. The CDR3 region has the DNA TGTGCCAGCAGCGTAGCGGTCGGGGGTAGGGATGAGCAGTTCTTC. This sequence encodes CASSVAVGGRDEQFF. The full variable domain, with the rest looked up from reference TRBV9 and TRBJ2-1, is DSGVTQTPKHLITATGQRVTLRCSPRSGDLSVYWYQQSLDQGLQFLIQYYNGEERAKGNILERFSAQQFPDLHSELNLSSLELGDSALYFCASSVAVGGRDEQFFGPGTRLTVL.

This rearrangement joins TRBV5-1 to TRBJ2-7, with D possibly matching TRBD2 (6 bases). The CDR3 is 13 amino acids. The V gene's germline CDR1 is SGHRS and CDR2 YFSETQ. V was cut by 6 bases and J by 3 bases, with 13 bases left in between. Here the CDR3 reads CASNWEDLYEQYF. The CDR3 nucleotides read TGCGCCAGCAATTGGGAGGACCTCTACGAGCAGTACTTC. The full variable domain, completed using reference TRBV5-1 and TRBJ2-7, is KAGVTQTPRYLIKTRGQQVTLSCSPISGHRSVSWYQQTPGQGLQFLFEYFSETQRNKGNFPGRFSGRQFSNSRSEMNVSTLELGDSALYLCASNWEDLYEQYFGPGTRLTVT.

The V gene is TRBV19, the J gene TRBJ1-4; 10 bases fit TRBD1. The CDR3 totals 18 residues. Germline lookup yields CDR1 LNHDA and CDR2 SQIVND (reference sequence). V lost 4 bases, J lost 8 bases, and 16 bases stayed unmatched. The CDR3 coding sequence is TGTGCCAGTAGTAGAAACCGTCCGGGACAGGGGATGGGCGAAAAACTGTTTTTT. Encoded protein: CASSRNRPGQGMGEKLFF.

This rearrangement joins TRBV6-1 to TRBJ1-4, with 7 nucleotides matching TRBD1. CDR1 and CDR2 from the germline V gene are MNHNS and SASEGT. J gave up 4 bases and V 7 bases, and 6 bases lay outside the gene matches. This CDR3 comprises 14 residues. Written as DNA, the CDR3 is TGTGCCAGCACCTTAGACAGGGATAATGAAAAACTGTTTTTT. It codes for CASTLDRDNEKLFF.